A selection of T cell receptor beta chains follows, all from one sample in a study of T-cell memory formation after mild COVID-19. Using its own MiXCR run on the 5' RACE reads, TCRdb lists one record per CDR3 protein. The sample contains 550,000 to 600,000 distinct CDR3 sequences, about a fifth of which appear only once. What was sequenced was PBMCs or a T cell subset sorted from them (not recorded which). These receptors all stem from an adult woman who had mild COVID-19 (a few samples of this study predate the infection). Cell type and time point are not known. Both conserved end residues are part of each CDR3. The D gene is left open where the match is weak. Size values are once, few and many counts, or a class for expanded clones, and some rows have none.

>17|TRBV5-1|TRBJ2-3|TRBD1|.
CASSSSPGTGGSDTQYF
TGCGCCAGCAGCTCATCCCCCGGGACAGGGGGCTCAGATACGCAGTATTTT
>14|TRBV6-1|TRBJ2-3|.|.
CASSGGGGDDTQYF
TGTGCCAGCAGTGGAGGCGGCGGGGATGATACGCAGTATTTT
>13|TRBV30|TRBJ1-1|TRBD1|few
CAWSGTGVTEAFF
TGTGCCTGGAGTGGGACAGGGGTCACTGAAGCTTTCTTT
>14|TRBV7-3|TRBJ2-1|TRBD2|.
CASSSLAGTGEQFF
TGTGCCAGCAGCTCACTAGCGGGGACGGGTGAGCAGTTCTTC
>12|TRBV24-1|TRBJ1-2|.|few
CATSDNTYGYTF
TGTGCCACCAGTGACAACACCTATGGCTACACCTTC
>16|TRBV4-1|TRBJ2-3|.|many
CASSQDWPRDTDTQYF
TGCGCCAGCAGCCAAGACTGGCCAAGGGACACAGATACGCAGTATTTT
>13|TRBV2|TRBJ2-3|TRBD1|few
CASLGTGSDTQYF
TGTGCCAGCCTAGGGACAGGGTCAGATACGCAGTATTTT
>16|TRBV7-2|TRBJ2-3|TRBD2|few
CASSQTSGGVVDTQYF
TGTGCCAGCAGCCAAACTAGCGGGGGGGTCGTTGATACGCAGTATTTT
>14|TRBV27|TRBJ1-5|.|few
CASSPGTPGQPQHF
TGTGCCAGCAGCCCCGGGACACCGGGTCAGCCCCAGCATTTT
>13|TRBV11-2|TRBJ1-2|TRBD1|.
CASSLVGTGRYTF
TGTGCCAGCAGCTTAGTTGGGACAGGACGCTACACCTTC
>12|TRBV12-3/TRBV12-4|TRBJ2-1|.|many
CASSLSRNEQFF
TGTGCCAGCAGTTTATCTCGGAATGAGCAGTTCTTC
>13|TRBV15|TRBJ1-1|.|few
CATSLGLNTEAFF
TGTGCCACCAGCCTCGGGCTGAACACTGAAGCTTTCTTT
>16|TRBV29-1|TRBJ2-6|.|.
CSVEFRGASGANVLTF
TGCAGCGTTGAGTTCAGGGGGGCTTCTGGGGCCAACGTCCTGACTTTC
>14|TRBV10-3|TRBJ1-1|.|few
CAISDRGANTEAFF
TGTGCCATCAGTGATCGGGGTGCGAACACTGAAGCTTTCTTT
>17|TRBV5-5|TRBJ2-1|TRBD1|few
CASSFRPTGGAYNEQFF
TGTGCCAGCAGCTTCCGGCCCACAGGGGGCGCTTACAATGAGCAGTTCTTC
>14|TRBV20-1|TRBJ2-7|.|few
CSARDRSGRNEQYF
TGCAGTGCTAGAGATAGATCCGGTCGGAACGAGCAGTACTTC
>13|TRBV5-1|TRBJ2-3|TRBD2|.
CASSWTSSDTQYF
TGCGCCAGCAGCTGGACTAGTTCAGATACGCAGTATTTT
>15|TRBV7-3|TRBJ2-7|.|.
CASSSSASVMHEQYF
TGTGCCAGCAGCTCCTCGGCTAGCGTGATGCACGAGCAGTACTTC
>15|TRBV7-3|TRBJ2-1|.|many
CASSFRGSSYNEQFF
TGTGCCAGCAGCTTCCGCGGGTCCTCCTACAATGAGCAGTTCTTC
>15|TRBV20-1|TRBJ2-3|.|few
CSARPLTGGPDTQYF
TGCAGTGCTAGGCCTCTGACCGGGGGCCCAGATACGCAGTATTTT
>15|TRBV6-2/TRBV6-3|TRBJ2-5|.|.
CASRGPLGIQETQYF
TGTGCCAGCAGAGGACCGCTAGGGATCCAAGAGACCCAGTACTTC
>12|TRBV2|TRBJ2-7|TRBD2|few
CASSEPGGEQYF
TGTGCCAGCAGTGAGCCGGGGGGCGAGCAGTACTTC
>15|TRBV3-1|TRBJ2-7|.|.
CASSQSGYGSYEQYF
TGTGCCAGCAGCCAATCGGGGTACGGCTCCTACGAGCAGTACTTC
>16|TRBV7-6|TRBJ2-5|.|few
CASSLGRLVLQETQYF
TGTGCCAGCAGCTTAGGCCGACTAGTGTTACAAGAGACCCAGTACTTC
>12|TRBV4-1|TRBJ2-3|.|few
CASSRPGDTQYF
TGCGCCAGCAGCCGCCCGGGGGATACGCAGTATTTT
>15|TRBV3-1|TRBJ1-2|.|.
CASSLLQGFDYGYTF
TGTGCCAGCAGCCTCTTACAGGGATTCGACTATGGCTACACCTTC
>15|TRBV29-1|TRBJ2-2|TRBD2|.
CSVEIREGSAGELFF
TGCAGCGTTGAGATCCGGGAGGGGTCAGCCGGGGAGCTGTTTTTT
>15|TRBV27|TRBJ2-7|.|few
CASSPFRGVTYEQYF
TGTGCCAGCAGTCCCTTCCGGGGTGTGACCTACGAGCAGTACTTC
>15|TRBV21-1|TRBJ1-2|.|.
CASSKAFPPSPFYTF
TGTGCCAGCAGCAAAGCCTTCCCCCCGTCCCCTTTCTACACCTTC
>13|TRBV3-1|TRBJ1-2|.|.
CASSQGEGRGYTF
TGTGCCAGCAGCCAAGGTGAGGGGCGAGGCTACACCTTC
>18|TRBV5-1|TRBJ1-1|TRBD1|many
CASTLGSAGTGVRAEAFF
TGCGCCAGCACCTTAGGGTCCGCCGGGACAGGGGTACGCGCTGAAGCTTTCTTT
>14|TRBV18|TRBJ2-3|.|few
CASLNSAGTDTQYF
TGTGCCAGCTTGAACAGCGCGGGCACAGATACGCAGTATTTT
>11|TRBV12-3/TRBV12-4|TRBJ2-2|.|.
CASGGPGELFF
TGTGCCAGCGGGGGGCCCGGGGAGCTGTTTTTT
>13|TRBV7-9|TRBJ1-1|.|.
CASSLTPSTEAFF
TGTGCCAGCAGCTTAACCCCGTCCACTGAAGCTTTCTTT
>15|TRBV16|TRBJ1-1|.|once
CASSQSDTSNTEAFF
TGTGCCAGCAGCCAATCGGATACCTCGAACACTGAAGCTTTCTTT
>17|TRBV20-1|TRBJ2-1|.|.
CSARDNSKGPSYNEQFF
TGCAGTGCTAGAGATAACTCAAAGGGACCCTCCTACAATGAGCAGTTCTTC
>13|TRBV18|TRBJ2-5|.|few
CASSPPVQETQYF
TGTGCCAGCTCACCACCCGTCCAAGAGACCCAGTACTTC
>14|TRBV10-3|TRBJ1-1|TRBD1|.
CAIRGQGGNTEAFF
TGTGCCATCAGAGGACAGGGAGGGAACACTGAAGCTTTCTTT
>15|TRBV6-6|TRBJ1-4|.|few
CASRHKGATNEKLFF
TGTGCCAGCAGACACAAGGGTGCAACTAATGAAAAACTGTTTTTT
>16|TRBV7-2|TRBJ2-7|TRBD2|few
CASSLANGLAGVEQYF
TGTGCCAGCAGCTTAGCAAACGGACTAGCGGGAGTCGAGCAGTACTTC
>15|TRBV12-3/TRBV12-4|TRBJ1-5|.|.
CASIPGGVPNQPQHF
TGTGCCAGCATTCCCGGGGGCGTCCCGAATCAGCCCCAGCATTTT
>12|TRBV7-7|TRBJ2-5|.|many
CASRGAMETQYF
TGTGCTAGCCGGGGGGCGATGGAGACCCAGTACTTC
>15|TRBV12-3/TRBV12-4|TRBJ1-4|.|.
CASSLYGVANEKLFF
TGTGCCAGCAGTTTGTACGGCGTAGCTAATGAAAAACTGTTTTTT
>17|TRBV24-1|TRBJ2-5|TRBD1|few
CATSDFRTGGFQETQYF
TGTGCCACCAGTGATTTTAGGACAGGGGGGTTCCAAGAGACCCAGTACTTC
>15|TRBV2|TRBJ2-3|.|.
CASLKRDPSTDTQYF
TGTGCCAGCCTTAAAAGGGATCCTAGCACAGATACGCAGTATTTT
>14|TRBV7-2|TRBJ2-1|.|.
CASSFSSSYNEQFF
TGTGCCAGCAGCTTTAGCAGCTCCTACAATGAGCAGTTCTTC
>17|TRBV12-3/TRBV12-4|TRBJ1-5|TRBD1|few
CASRIDNQDRGDQPQHF
TGTGCCAGCAGAATCGACAACCAGGACAGGGGCGATCAGCCCCAGCATTTT
>16|TRBV6-6|TRBJ2-3|TRBD1|.
CASSYKQGLLTDTQYF
TGTGCCAGCAGTTACAAACAGGGGCTTTTGACAGATACGCAGTATTTT
>14|TRBV6-6|TRBJ1-5|TRBD1|.
CASSYRGRVEPQHF
TGTGCCAGCAGTTACAGGGGGCGTGTGGAGCCCCAGCATTTT
>14|TRBV29-1|TRBJ1-1|.|.
CSVTPQNSGTEAFF
TGCAGCGTTACCCCGCAAAACAGCGGGACTGAAGCTTTCTTT
>16|TRBV4-3|TRBJ2-7|.|few
CASSQDKFGETYEQYF
TGCGCCAGCAGCCAAGATAAATTTGGGGAGACCTACGAGCAGTACTTC
>14|TRBV11-1|TRBJ1-2|.|few
CASSLTRVDYGYTF
TGTGCCAGCAGCTTAACCAGGGTAGACTATGGCTACACCTTC
>15|TRBV5-1|TRBJ2-3|.|.
CASRIGPRTTDTQYF
TGCGCCAGCAGGATTGGCCCCCGCACTACAGATACGCAGTATTTT
>15|TRBV30|TRBJ1-2|TRBD1|.
CAWSVLGQGASGYTF
TGTGCCTGGAGTGTACTGGGACAGGGGGCTTCTGGCTACACCTTC